These T cell receptor beta chains were read from a single sample in a study of blood T cell repertoires in COVID-19. The data were produced by immunoSEQ multiplex PCR, yet TCRdb's version contains in-frame clones alone and is incomplete. The sample consists of 300,000 to 500,000 clones, 88% of them appearing once. The material sequenced was PBMCs or T cells enriched from blood (not recorded which). Source of these receptors: a woman under 40 with acute COVID-19. Both conserved end residues are part of each CDR3. A D gene is named only where the DNA matches it firmly. Not every row has a clone size; where given, it reads once, few, many or a size class.

clone_size j_call v_call d_call cdr3_nt cdr3_aa
- TRBJ1-1 TRBV5-1 - TGCGCCAGCAGCCTCGGGGGAGGGGAGACTGAAGCTTTCTTT CASSLGGGETEAFF
- TRBJ1-1 TRBV10-1 - TGCGCCAGCAGTGGAACAGGGTTTGTGGACACTGAAGCTTTCTTT CASSGTGFVDTEAFF
- TRBJ1-3 TRBV6-1 - TGTGCCAGCAGTGAGCAGGTCCTGGGTGGAAACACCATATATTTT CASSEQVLGGNTIYF
- TRBJ1-2 TRBV9 - TGTGCCAGCAGCGCCCCGTACTATGGCTACACCTTC CASSAPYYGYTF
- TRBJ2-1 TRBV4-3 TRBD2 TGCGCCAGCAGCCAAAGATCGGGGGGACTCTACAATGAGCAGTTCTTC CASSQRSGGLYNEQFF
- TRBJ1-1 TRBV19 - TGTGCCAGTAGCCATTTTACTTCGAACACTGAAGCTTTCTTT CASSHFTSNTEAFF
- TRBJ2-1 TRBV27 TRBD2 TGTGCCAGCAGCCCCGAGCGGGGATACAATGAGCAGTTCTTC CASSPERGYNEQFF
few TRBJ1-2 TRBV4-2 - TGTGCCAGCAGCCAAGATAGTGGAGGGACTGGCTACACCTTC CASSQDSGGTGYTF
- TRBJ1-2 TRBV10-3 - TGTGCCATCAGTGACTCGACAGGCCCCTATGGCTACACCTTC CAISDSTGPYGYTF
- TRBJ1-1 TRBV6-1 - TGTGCCAGCAGAACGCTAGCGGAAGCTTTCTTT CASRTLAEAFF
- TRBJ1-3 TRBV3-1/TRBV3-2 - TGTGCCAGCAGCCAAGATCCAGGGGTGGGAAACACCATATATTTT CASSQDPGVGNTIYF
- TRBJ1-2 TRBV29-1 - TGCAGCGTTGGAACGGGAGGAGACTATGGCTACACCTTC CSVGTGGDYGYTF
- TRBJ2-1 TRBV7-6 TRBD2 TGTGCCAGCAGCCCCCGACTAGCGGGGGGAACGAGCTCCTACAATGAGCAGTTCTTC CASSPRLAGGTSSYNEQFF
once TRBJ1-6 TRBV11-1 TRBD1 TGTGCCAGCAGCCTGCGACAGGGACCTAATTCACCCCTCCACTTT CASSLRQGPNSPLHF
- TRBJ2-7 TRBV5-1 TRBD1 TGCGCCAGCAGCCCGGGGGTTTGGGACAGGGTCCACGAGCAGTACTTC CASSPGVWDRVHEQYF
- TRBJ2-5 TRBV24-1 - TGTGCCACCAGTGATACGACGGACAGTAAAGAGACCCAGTACTTC CATSDTTDSKETQYF
- TRBJ2-1 TRBV10-2 - TGCGCCAGCAGCGCCGGTCATTCCAATGAGCAGTTCTTC CASSAGHSNEQFF